Listed below are T cell receptor beta chains from one sample, sequenced in a study of blood T cell repertoires in COVID-19. Profiled with immunoSEQ multiplex PCR; TCRdb holds only in-frame clones, not every one. The table records roughly 88,000 clones, around three quarters of them present only once. The sequenced material came from peripheral blood. The receptors were gathered from a woman aged 55-75 years in a cohort sampled during active or convalescent COVID-19. Both conserved end residues are trimmed from each CDR3. The order of the fields is J gene, clone size, V gene, CDR3 protein. The listing skips clone size in some rows; elsewhere it reads once, few, many or a size class.

TRBJ1-5 . TRBV6-1 ASSEIGGAGYSNQPQH
TRBJ2-7 . TRBV25-1 ASSESGTFSYEQY
TRBJ2-7 . TRBV11-1 ASSRGDNHEQY
TRBJ2-1 . TRBV6-1 ASSERFRGNRVGNEQF
TRBJ1-2 . TRBV6-6 ASRGTGDAGGYT
TRBJ2-3 . TRBV9 ASRRGSTDTQY
TRBJ2-7 . TRBV2 ASSELAGAFEQY
TRBJ2-7 few TRBV13 ASSLAPDRGHEQY
TRBJ1-6 . TRBV10-3 ATTGTGNSPLH
TRBJ2-1 . TRBV3-1/TRBV3-2 ASSQSLLKRTSGGYNEQF
TRBJ1-1 . TRBV20-1 SASRVFDTEAF
TRBJ2-2 . TRBV13 ASSPRTSFNPGELF
TRBJ2-5 . TRBV13 ASSKTSGGAETQY
TRBJ1-3 . TRBV11-2 ASRENRVISGNTIY
TRBJ1-4 . TRBV2 ASTRPGTGGATNEKLF
TRBJ1-5 . TRBV23-1 ASSQVGARYGNQPQH
TRBJ1-2 . TRBV11-2 ASSGLRQASYGYT
TRBJ1-2 . TRBV9 ASSPNSGGYT
TRBJ2-3 . TRBV7-6 ASSSGGARITDTQY
TRBJ1-6 . TRBV7-2 ASSLVRAGNSPLH
TRBJ1-6 once TRBV3-1/TRBV3-2 ATRLVENSPLH
TRBJ1-1 . TRBV5-4 ASSVPGGLRNTEAF
TRBJ2-5 once TRBV6-5 ASSYLGQLSETQY
TRBJ1-1 . TRBV20-1 SASDRGRTEAF
TRBJ1-2 . TRBV5-1 ASSLSGAGSYGYT
TRBJ2-5 . TRBV19 ASSKTGVETQY
TRBJ1-2 . TRBV24-1 ATSDYPGQFDYGYT
TRBJ1-5 few TRBV19 ASSIQTASWSNQPQH
TRBJ2-5 . TRBV18 ASSPIQGLEETQY
TRBJ2-7 . TRBV7-9 ASSQTTGASYEQY
TRBJ2-7 . TRBV18 ASSTLRDSLYEQY
TRBJ2-1 . TRBV4-1 ASSQDASQGVINEQF
TRBJ2-1 . TRBV7-3 ASSPGGTGYNEQF
TRBJ2-3 . TRBV12-3/TRBV12-4 ASSLGSPSQY
TRBJ1-5 . TRBV4-1 ASSPDWDRYYSNQPQH